This T cell receptor beta chain emerged from a study of blood T cell repertoires in COVID-19. Individuals aged about 18 to 100 years were recruited from 24 US areas. Germline loops: CDR1 MNHEY, CDR2 SVGAGI. V was shortened by 8 bases and J by 1 base, with 11 bases between the two germline ends. The CDR3 runs 14 residues. Authors' data handling: Nucleated cell number was recorded as an estimate derived from reference gene primer amplification. Repertoires were generated with immunoSEQ multiplex PCR, while TCRdb's copy carries only in-frame clones and drops some. That table furnishes V, J and clone size, whereas the DNA furnished D and trimming. The sample lists fewer than 200,000 clones; less than 85% were seen once.

This clonotype originated in a woman aged 45-60 years who had recovered from COVID-19. Sequencing input: PBMCs or T cells enriched from blood (not recorded which). The chain employs TRBV6-5 and TRBJ2-2; a possible D gene is TRBD2 (6 bases). CDR3 sequence reads: CASGGLKNTGELFF. The CDR3 nucleotides read TGTGCCAGCGGGGGACTTAAGAACACCGGGGAGCTGTTTTTT.